This T cell receptor (beta chain) was documented in a study of blood T cell repertoires in COVID-19. Background on the study: T cells, B-cell-depleted T cells, or PBMCs provided the cDNA or gDNA that served as material.

Here immunoSEQ multiplex PCR was the method, and the copy in TCRdb shows in-frame clones only, minus some. The top ten clones hold less than 8.5% of a sample with 200,000 to 250,000 clones, around nine tenths of them seen once. Germline CDR1 KGHSH, CDR2 LQKENI. Trimming cost V 4 bases and J 3 bases; bases outside gene matches: 3. The CDR3 has 14 amino acids. This receptor was obtained from a woman in her 70s with active or convalescent COVID-19. Input material: peripheral blood. The chain joins TRBV18 to TRBJ2-7, with 10 bases matching TRBD2. CDR3 in DNA: TGTGCCAGCTCACGGACTAGCGGAGTCTACGAGCAGTACTTC. Its translation: CASSRTSGVYEQYF.